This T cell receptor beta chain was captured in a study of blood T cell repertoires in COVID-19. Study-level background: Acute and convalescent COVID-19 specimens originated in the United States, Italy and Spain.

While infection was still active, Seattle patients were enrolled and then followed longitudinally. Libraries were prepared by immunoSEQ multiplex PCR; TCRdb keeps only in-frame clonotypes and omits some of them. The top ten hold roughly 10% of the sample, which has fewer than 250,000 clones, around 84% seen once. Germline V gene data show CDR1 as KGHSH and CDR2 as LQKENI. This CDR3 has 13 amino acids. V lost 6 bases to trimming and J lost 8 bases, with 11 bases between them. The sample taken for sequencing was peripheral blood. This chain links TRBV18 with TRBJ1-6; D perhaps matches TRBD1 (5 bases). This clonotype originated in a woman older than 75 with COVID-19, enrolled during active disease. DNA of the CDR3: TGTGCCAGCTCCGACAGTCCGGATTCACCCCTCCACTTT. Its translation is CASSDSPDSPLHF.